This T cell receptor (beta chain) appears in the sequencing data of a study of Ad26.COV2.S vaccination and SARS-CoV-2 variants. The wider study: Donor participated within the Ad26.COV2.S arm of the COV1001 trial.

V shed 2 bases, J shed 4 bases, and the junction held 4 bases outside the gene matches. This CDR3 has 15 amino acids. Germline V gives CDR1 KGHSH, CDR2 LQKENI. A few counts support this clone. Generated by immunoSEQ multiplex PCR, the TCRdb table keeps only in-frame clones and is missing some. The repertoire includes a few hundred thousand clones, approximately 88% of them detected once, and 3.5% to 4% sits in the top ten. Treatment meaning: roughly 20 received Ad26.COV2.S at low or high dose, single or two shots; 5 received placebo; per-sample allocation not given. Day 63 after the first injection of vaccine or placebo was the sampling time. This adult donor, from Boston, was 18-55 years old.

Sequenced here: peripheral blood, sampled in a trial of Ad26.COV2.S vaccine versus placebo. The chain links TRBV18 to TRBJ1-5; TRBD1 agrees at 8 bases. The receptor was isolated from a person aged 18-65 years who received the Ad26.COV2.S COVID-19 vaccine or a placebo. CDR3 DNA: TGTGCCAGCTCACCAGGGACAGGCTCAAATCAGCCCCAGCATTTT. The encoded protein is CASSPGTGSNQPQHF.